Below, 14 T cell receptor beta chains from the same sample are listed, as sequenced in a study of blood T cell repertoires in COVID-19. This table comes from immunoSEQ multiplex PCR, and its TCRdb copy is limited to in-frame clones, with some not included. The sample has roughly 150,000 clones, 65% to 90% seen once. Specimen: peripheral blood. These receptors were collected from a man in his forties or fifties with acute or convalescent COVID-19.

This clone was seen a few times. CDR3: CASNNGGFGQPQHF. In nucleotides, the CDR3 is TGTGCCAGCAACAACGGGGGGTTTGGACAGCCCCAGCATTTT. The chain employs TRBV6-5 and TRBJ1-5; TRBD1 might be the D (5 bases). Trimming pared 7 bases from V and 7 bases from J, leaving 17 bases between. This CDR3 is built from 14 residues. CDR1 is MNHEY, CDR2 SVGAGI, per germline.

The genes are TRBV11-2 and TRBJ2-4, with D maybe TRBD1 (5 bases). In germline, CDR1 is SGHAT, CDR2 FQNNGV. V lost 5 bases, J lost 7 bases, and 12 bases lay in between. The CDR3 sequence is 13 residues long. DNA for the CDR3: TGTGCCAGCAGCCTCAGGGTGAGGAACATTCAGTACTTC. This sequence encodes CASSLRVRNIQYF.

V usage is TRBV6-5 and J usage is TRBJ1-2, with no clear D. The V gene lost 1 base and the J gene lost 7 bases, with 7 bases spanning the gap. The CDR3 spans 12 residues. Looked up from germline, CDR1 is MNHEY and CDR2 is SVGAGI. The CDR3 sequence is CASSYWAGGYTF. The CDR3 nucleotides read TGTGCCAGCAGTTACTGGGCAGGTGGCTACACCTTC.

This clone occurred once. The chain has TRBV4-2 and TRBJ1-4; 7 bases agree with TRBD1. This CDR3 comprises 14 residues. Germline V gene sequence: CDR1 LGHNA, CDR2 YNFKEQ. V lost 4 bases to trimming and J lost 6 bases; unmatched junction nucleotides: 5. CDR3 coding DNA: TGTGCCAGCAGCCTTCAGGGGGAGGATGAAAAACTGTTTTTT. It specifies CASSLQGEDEKLFF.

The chain joins TRBV10-1 to TRBJ1-3; unclear D gene. The CDR3 spans 13 residues. Germline V CDR1 and CDR2: WNHNN, SYGVQD (reference sequence). The V end lost 8 bases, the J end lost 4 bases, and 12 bases lay between the germline ends. The CDR3 here is CASGPAHGNTIYF. As DNA, the CDR3 is TGCGCCAGCGGGCCGGCGCACGGAAACACCATATATTTT.

The chain employs TRBV11-2 and TRBJ2-2; 8 nucleotides match TRBD2. The germline V gene has CDR1 SGHAT and CDR2 FQNNGV. V lost 3 bases to trimming and J lost 4 bases; unmatched junction nucleotides: 7. The CDR3 runs to 16 residues. The CDR3 nucleotides are TGTGCCAGCAGCTTTTCGCTAGCGGGTACCACCGGGGAGCTGTTTTTT. Residues: CASSFSLAGTTGELFF.

V usage is TRBV20-1 and J usage is TRBJ1-2; TRBD1 matches 7 bases. CDR3 size: 12 residues. Trimming cost V 3 bases and J 5 bases; bases outside gene matches: 3. Looked up from germline, CDR1 is DFQATT and CDR2 is SNEGSKA (reference sequence). Here the CDR3 reads CSASVRGYGYTF. The CDR3 coding sequence is TGCAGTGCTAGTGTCAGGGGGTATGGCTACACCTTC.

This chain uses TRBV3-1 (or the pseudogene TRBV3-2) with TRBJ2-1; the D is unclear. Germline CDR1 LGHDT, CDR2 YNNKEL (reference sequence). The CDR3 is 12 amino acids. The V end lost 0 bases, the J end lost 8 bases, and 5 bases lay between the germline ends. CDR3 nucleotide sequence: TGTGCCAGCAGCCAAGAGGGCCATGAGCAGTTCTTC. Translating it yields CASSQEGHEQFF.

This sequence joins TRBV23-1 and TRBJ2-7; tentative D call: TRBD1 (5 bases). TRBV23-1 is filed as an ORF, its function uncertain. V lost 4 bases and J 0 bases, leaving 16 bases between the germline ends. The CDR3 is 16 residues long. The CDR3 here is CASSRAPRGSSYEQYF. The CDR3 region has the DNA TGCGCCAGCAGTCGGGCCCCTAGGGGAAGCTCCTACGAGCAGTACTTC.

The rearrangement uses TRBV29-1 and TRBJ1-3; 7 positions match TRBD1. V lost 6 bases to trimming and J lost 3 bases; unmatched junction nucleotides: 5. The germline CDR1 and CDR2 sequences are SQVTM and ANQGSEA. The CDR3 spans 13 residues. The CDR3 DNA reads TGCAGCGTAGGGGGCATGGGTGGAAACACCATATATTTT. Translated, it gives CSVGGMGGNTIYF.

The chain has TRBV10-3 and TRBJ2-6; no clear D gene. Looked up from germline, CDR1 is ENHRY and CDR2 is SYGVKD. The CDR3 is 16 residues long. Trimming shortened V by 0 bases and J by 1 base, and 7 bases separated the two germline ends. Here the CDR3 reads CAISESGESGANVLTF. The CDR3 DNA is TGTGCCATCAGTGAGTCCGGAGAGTCTGGGGCCAACGTCCTGACTTTC.

The rearrangement uses TRBV5-6 and TRBJ1-2; 9 bases are shared with TRBD1. CDR1 and CDR2 from the germline V gene are SGHDT and YYEEEE. CDR3 length equals 15 residues. Trimming removed 0 bases from V and 13 bases from J; junction bases left unmatched: 13. The CDR3, as DNA: TGTGCCAGCAGCTTGGTAGCGGGGAGTGGACAGGGGTGCACCTTC. Translated: CASSLVAGSGQGCTF.

The J gene is TRBJ1-1, the V gene TRBV5-1; no definite D call. Germline V gene lookup returns CDR1 SGHRS and CDR2 YFSETQ. The CDR3 consists of 13 residues. V was trimmed by 0 bases and J by 1 base, leaving 4 bases between them. CDR3 in amino acids: CASSLDKNTEAFF. CDR3 coding DNA: TGCGCCAGCAGCTTGGACAAGAACACTGAAGCTTTCTTT.

This chain links TRBV7-8 with TRBJ2-2; 7 nucleotides agree with TRBD2. Trimming cost V 3 bases and J 4 bases; bases outside gene matches: 8. CDR1 is SGHVS, CDR2 FQNEAQ, per germline. CDR3 size: 16 residues. The CDR3 DNA is TGTGCCAGCAGCTTGGGACGGGAGGCGATCACCGGGGAGCTGTTTTTT. As protein: CASSLGREAITGELFF.